This T cell receptor (beta chain) originates from a study of identical twins. The study's findings and limits: Cord blood beta clonotypes that were abundant carried fewer insertions, and memory repertoires showed no such trend.

This clonotype was detected many times. Antigen: not known. TCRdb reprocessed the 5' RACE reads via MiXCR and lists one record per CDR3 protein. The table has around 1.7 million distinct CDR3 sequences, less than 35% seen once; the top ten hold about 0.25%. The germline V and J ends were trimmed by 0 bases and 3 bases, with 9 bases remaining between them. CDR1 is SGHTA and CDR2 is FQGNSA in the germline V gene. CDR3 size: 14 residues. The clonotype comes from a newborn girl in good health. This chain joins TRBV7-2 and TRBJ2-7; TRBD2 is a possible D gene (6 bases). Input material: cord blood. In nucleotides, the CDR3 is TGTGCCAGCAGCTTAGCGGGAGGCCACTACGAGCAGTACTTC. Protein sequence: CASSLAGGHYEQYF. Full variable domain (rest looked up from reference TRBV7-2 and TRBJ2-7): GAGVSQSPSNKVTEKGKDVELRCDPISGHTALYWYRQSLGQGLEFLIYFQGNSAPDKSGLPSDRFSAERTGGSVSTLTIQRTQQEDSAVYLCASSLAGGHYEQYFGPGTRLTVT.